Each of the 21 T cell receptor beta chains below was sequenced from the same sample in a study of blood T cell repertoires in COVID-19. The protocol was immunoSEQ multiplex PCR, while the TCRdb copy is restricted to in-frame clones and leaves out a portion. The table includes approximately 220,000 clones, roughly 84% detected once. The sample consisted of PBMCs or T cells enriched from blood (not recorded which). These receptors originate from a woman aged 40 to 55 who had recovered from COVID-19.

The V call is TRBV28, the J call TRBJ2-7, with D perhaps matching TRBD1 (5 bases). The V end lost 5 bases, the J end lost 2 bases, and 10 bases lay between the germline ends. The V gene's germline CDR1 is MDHEN and CDR2 SYDVKM. There are 13 residues in the CDR3. The CDR3: CASSLTTAYEQYF. The CDR3 DNA follows: TGTGCCAGCAGTCTAACGACAGCCTACGAGCAGTACTTC.

CDR3 nucleotides: TGCGCCAGCAGCTTGGCAGGAGCGGGAGGGCGGGAGACCCAGTACTTC. Its protein is CASSLAGAGGRETQYF. The chain is built from TRBV5-1 and TRBJ2-5, with 10 bases that match TRBD2. The CDR3 spans 16 residues. V shed 0 bases, J shed 5 bases, and the junction held 7 bases outside the gene matches. Germline loops: CDR1 SGHRS, CDR2 YFSETQ.

The J gene is TRBJ2-7, the V gene TRBV27; TRBD1 matches 7 bases. V was pared by 5 bases and J by 5 bases, with 6 bases of the junction left unmatched. The CDR3 runs to 13 residues. The germline V gene has CDR1 MNHEY and CDR2 SMNVEV (reference sequence). The CDR3 spells CASSRDSWDEQYF. CDR3 DNA sequence: TGTGCCAGCAGTCGGGACAGTTGGGACGAGCAGTACTTC.

The V gene is TRBV30, the J gene TRBJ1-5, with D maybe TRBD1 (5 bases). Trimming pared 5 bases from V and 4 bases from J, leaving 15 bases between. Germline V gives CDR1 GTSNPN, CDR2 SVGIG (reference sequence). This CDR3 is built from 14 residues. The CDR3 here is CAWGRPGGNQPQHF. CDR3 DNA sequence: TGTGCCTGGGGGAGACCCGGGGGGAATCAGCCCCAGCATTTT.

There are a few counts of this clone. V is TRBV5-5 and J is TRBJ1-2; D remains ambiguous. The germline CDR1 and CDR2 sequences are SGHKS and YYEKEE (reference sequence). The CDR3 is made up of 14 amino acids. Trimming pared 0 bases from V and 6 bases from J, leaving 12 bases between. For the CDR3, the DNA is TGTGCCAGCAGCTTGGAGGCCGGGGTTAATGGCTACACCTTC. Its protein product is CASSLEAGVNGYTF.

The rearrangement uses TRBV7-2 and TRBJ1-2, with 8 positions matching TRBD1. Germline V CDR1 and CDR2: SGHTA, FQGNSA. The CDR3 length is 17 residues. V lost 5 bases to trimming and J lost 3 bases; unmatched junction nucleotides: 14. The CDR3 coding sequence is TGTGCCAGCAGCCTAGGGGACAGGTTCACTGTTGACTATGGCTACACCTTC. It codes for CASSLGDRFTVDYGYTF.

CDR3 DNA sequence: TGTGCCAGCCACGCCTCCAGTGGGGCCCCCCAAGAGACCCAGTACTTC. Protein sequence: CASHASSGAPQETQYF. The genes are TRBV27 and TRBJ2-5; D is possibly TRBD1 (5 bases). The germline V and J ends were trimmed by 8 bases and 1 base, with 20 bases remaining between them. Germline values: CDR1 MNHEY, CDR2 SMNVEV (reference sequence). CDR3 size: 16 residues.

The V call is TRBV29-1, the J call TRBJ2-1, with TRBD2 matching over 11 bases. J lost 8 bases, V lost 7 bases, and 10 bases had no gene match. The V gene's germline CDR1 is SQVTM and CDR2 ANQGSEA. The CDR3 runs 14 residues. CDR3 protein: CSANIAGGTDEQFF. The CDR3 DNA is TGCAGCGCTAACATAGCGGGAGGGACCGATGAGCAGTTCTTC.

This sequence joins TRBV7-3 and TRBJ2-3; D is undetermined. The CDR3 contains 14 residues. The V end was cut by 5 bases, the J end by 2 bases, with 11 bases between. CDR1 and CDR2 (germline): SGHTA, FQGTGA. The CDR3: CASSPRSATDTQYF. In DNA, the CDR3 is TGTGCCAGCAGCCCACGGAGTGCCACAGATACGCAGTATTTT. The full variable domain, rest sourced from reference TRBV7-3 and TRBJ2-3, is GAGVSQTPSNKVTEKGKYVELRCDPISGHTALYWYRQSLGQGPEFLIYFQGTGAADDSGLPNDRFFAVRPEGSVSTLKIQRTERGDSAVYLCASSPRSATDTQYFGPGTRLTVL.

V usage is TRBV7-8 and J usage is TRBJ1-6, with 9 bases that match TRBD1. This CDR3 has 15 residues. V dropped 5 bases and J dropped 5; count of bases not matched to a gene: 4. Germline values: CDR1 SGHVS, CDR2 FQNEAQ. This CDR3 is CASSPGQGNNSPLHF. The DNA of the CDR3 is TGTGCCAGCAGCCCGGGACAGGGTAATAATTCACCCCTCCACTTT.

The chain joins TRBV2 to TRBJ1-5, with D maybe TRBD1 (5 bases). V was shortened by 7 bases and J by 2 bases, with 15 bases between the two germline ends. The CDR3 contains 15 residues. Germline V lookup: CDR1 SNHLY, CDR2 FYNNEI. Here the CDR3 DNA reads TGTGCCAGCACCAAGGGGTGGGCAGGCAATCAGCCCCAGCATTTT. Its translation is CASTKGWAGNQPQHF.

This chain uses TRBV11-2 with TRBJ2-3; TRBD2 agrees at 13 bases. Germline V gives CDR1 SGHAT, CDR2 FQNNGV. This CDR3 contains 16 residues. The trim removed 5 bases at V and 2 bases at J, leaving 4 bases unmatched. CDR3 nucleotides: TGTGCCAGCAGCCCGGGACTAGCGGGGTACACAGATACGCAGTATTTT. Translated, it gives CASSPGLAGYTDTQYF.

CDR3 amino acids: CASSLGPGNTEAFF. The CDR3, as DNA: TGTGCCAGCAGCTTGGGTCCGGGGAACACTGAAGCTTTCTTT. V is TRBV5-4 and J is TRBJ1-1; D not resolved. Germline V lookup: CDR1 SGHNT, CDR2 YYREEE (reference sequence). CDR3 length equals 14 residues. Trimming took 0 bases from V and 1 from J, leaving 7 bases between them.

This sequence joins TRBV3-1 (or the pseudogene TRBV3-2) and TRBJ2-1; TRBD2 aligns across 9 bases. The CDR3 is 17 amino acids. V dropped 3 bases and J dropped 0; count of bases not matched to a gene: 6. Germline assignment: CDR1 LGHDT and CDR2 YNNKEL (reference sequence). The CDR3 DNA reads as TGTGCCAGCAGCCAGAGTAGCGGGAGTGGCTCCTACAATGAGCAGTTCTTC. Amino acids: CASSQSSGSGSYNEQFF.

The chain has TRBV30 and TRBJ1-5, with 7 bases that match TRBD1. The CDR3 consists of 13 residues. The V segment lost 5 bases and the J segment 7 bases; nucleotides outside the gene matches: 8. Germline-derived CDR1 and CDR2 are GTSNPN and SVGIG (reference sequence). CDR3 DNA sequence: TGTGCCTGGCGGGACCAGGGGGAACAGCCCCAGCATTTT. As protein: CAWRDQGEQPQHF.

This clone has more than one count but fewer than ten. The chain's CDR3 is CAIMGGRTGGFNEQFF. As DNA, the CDR3 is TGTGCCATCATGGGTGGTCGGACAGGGGGTTTCAATGAGCAGTTCTTC. V gene TRBV10-3 combines with J gene TRBJ2-1, with 10 bases identical to TRBD1. J gave up 6 bases and V 7 bases, and 12 bases lay outside the gene matches. The germline V gene encodes CDR1 ENHRY and CDR2 SYGVKD. The CDR3 loop spans 16 amino acids.

This clone was detected once. J is TRBJ2-1 and V is TRBV19; weak D call: TRBD2 (6 bases). Germline CDR1 is LNHDA and CDR2 is SQIVND (reference sequence). The CDR3 spans 16 residues. Trimming took off 6 bases at V and 0 bases at J, with 15 bases between the two ends. The CDR3: CASSPGGLSSYNEQFF. DNA of the CDR3: TGTGCCAGTAGCCCCGGGGGACTGAGCTCCTACAATGAGCAGTTCTTC.

J is TRBJ2-1 and V is TRBV19; no clear D gene. This CDR3 comprises 16 residues. Germline lookup yields CDR1 LNHDA and CDR2 SQIVND (reference sequence). With 1 base removed from V and 0 bases from J, the gap between germline ends came to 10 bases. In nucleotides, the CDR3 is TGTGCCAGTAGTATAGCGGTAAGCTACTCCTACAATGAGCAGTTCTTC. Translation gives CASSIAVSYSYNEQFF.

The chain joins TRBV5-6 to TRBJ1-3; D not resolved. Germline lookup yields CDR1 SGHDT and CDR2 YYEEEE. There are 17 residues in the CDR3. V dropped 3 bases and J dropped 4 bases, with 20 bases sitting between them. As DNA, the CDR3 is TGTGCCAGCAGCTCTCTTAGTGGAGCCCTGTCCGGAAACACCATATATTTT. Protein product: CASSSLSGALSGNTIYF.

This sequence joins TRBV7-2 and TRBJ1-6; a weak D match, TRBD1 (5 bases). Germline CDR1 SGHTA, CDR2 FQGNSA. The CDR3 covers 14 residues. Deletions cut 3 bases from V and 6 bases from J, with 9 bases between. The CDR3 nucleotides read TGTGCCAGCAGCTTCAGGGCCGCTAATTCACCCCTCCACTTT. Translating it yields CASSFRAANSPLHF.

This clone was counted once. The gene calls are TRBV5-4 and TRBJ1-1; D is uncertain. Germline V gene data show CDR1 as SGHNT and CDR2 as YYREEE (reference sequence). The germline V and J ends were trimmed by 0 bases and 7 bases, with 13 bases remaining between them. CDR3 length equals 14 residues. The CDR3 DNA reads TGTGCCAGCAGCTTGGGAGCGCGGGTTGGTGAAGCTTTCTTT. It encodes CASSLGARVGEAFF.